The 10 T cell receptor beta chains below were found in one sample sequenced in a study of beta chain features in type 1 diabetes. As every portion of the isolated RNA was reverse transcribed, the sequencing read expressed TCRB transcripts. Data came from immunoSEQ multiplex PCR; TCRdb stores just in-frame clones and leaves some out. The profile shows around 340,000 clones, 6.5% to 10% of them singletons. The sequencing sample was made of central memory CD4+ T cells from blood. These receptors were obtained from a woman aged 18-35 years in good health.

This clone was found a few times. This chain connects TRBV11-1 to TRBJ1-3, with a tentative D call TRBD1 (5 bases). V was cut by 5 bases and J by 3 bases, with 17 bases left in between. Germline values: CDR1 SGHAT, CDR2 FQDESV (reference sequence). The CDR3 consists of 16 residues. CDR3 DNA sequence: TGTGCCAGCAGCACCCCGGAGGGGCTGTATGGAAACACCATATATTTT. Protein product: CASSTPEGLYGNTIYF.

V is TRBV14 and J is TRBJ2-3, with TRBD2 as a possible D gene (5 bases). The germline V gene encodes CDR1 SGHDN and CDR2 FVKESK. Trimming took off 2 bases at V and 2 bases at J, with 14 bases between the two ends. This CDR3 comprises 16 residues. The CDR3 sequence is CASSQNTPRDTDTQYF. CDR3 bases: TGTGCCAGCAGCCAAAACACACCTCGGGACACAGATACGCAGTATTTT.

This chain connects TRBV7-3 to TRBJ2-1, with 11 bases matching TRBD2. This CDR3 is built from 15 residues. Trimming cost V 5 bases and J 5 bases; bases outside gene matches: 5. The germline V gene has CDR1 SGHTA and CDR2 FQGTGA. CDR3: CASSPGLAANNEQFF. The DNA for the CDR3 is TGTGCCAGCAGCCCGGGACTAGCGGCCAACAATGAGCAGTTCTTC. Based on the CDR3 plus reference TRBV7-3 and TRBJ2-1, the full variable domain is GAGVSQTPSNKVTEKGKYVELRCDPISGHTALYWYRQSLGQGPEFLIYFQGTGAADDSGLPNDRFFAVRPEGSVSTLKIQRTERGDSAVYLCASSPGLAANNEQFFGPGTRLTVL.

V gene TRBV28 combines with J gene TRBJ2-2; a possible D gene is TRBD1 (5 bases). The CDR3 spans 15 residues. V dropped 6 bases and J dropped 4 bases, with 15 bases sitting between them. The germline V gene has CDR1 MDHEN and CDR2 SYDVKM. The CDR3 sequence is CASRDSSIGTGELFF. CDR3 DNA: TGTGCCAGCAGAGACAGTTCCATTGGCACCGGGGAGCTGTTTTTT.

This clone was detected a few times. This chain connects TRBV6-5 to TRBJ1-1; no clear D gene. The CDR3 contains 12 residues. V lost 6 bases and J lost 2, with 7 bases in between. Per the germline V gene, CDR1 is MNHEY and CDR2 is SVGAGI. As DNA, the CDR3 is TGTGCCAGCAGCAAACGAAACACTGAAGCTTTCTTT. Its protein is CASSKRNTEAFF.

This clone was seen a few times. This rearrangement joins TRBV6-1 to TRBJ2-2; 8 bases fit TRBD2. This CDR3 has 13 residues. V lost 6 bases to trimming and J lost 6 bases; unmatched junction nucleotides: 3. CDR1 is MNHNS, CDR2 SASEGT, per germline. Written as DNA, the CDR3 is TGTGCCAGCAGACTAGCGGAATCCGGGGAGCTGTTTTTT. Amino acid sequence: CASRLAESGELFF.

This clone has more than one count but fewer than ten. The V and J genes are TRBV29-1 and TRBJ2-7, with D tentatively TRBD1 (5 bases). From germline, CDR1 is SQVTM and CDR2 ANQGSEA. The V gene lost 3 bases and the J gene lost 3 bases, with 9 bases spanning the gap. The length of the CDR3 is 12 residues. The CDR3: CSVEGRGYEQYF. The CDR3 nucleotides are TGCAGCGTTGAGGGGCGAGGCTACGAGCAGTACTTC.

The chain couples TRBV5-1 to TRBJ1-4; D is perhaps TRBD1 (5 bases). This CDR3 has 13 amino acids. V was pared by 2 bases and J by 7 bases, with 9 bases between. CDR1 and CDR2 (germline): SGHRS, YFSETQ. The CDR3 region is CASSFAGGEKLFF. The CDR3 nucleotides are TGCGCCAGCAGCTTTGCCGGGGGTGAAAAACTGTTTTTT.

V is TRBV10-3 and J is TRBJ1-1; D might be TRBD1 (6 bases). Looked up from germline, CDR1 is ENHRY and CDR2 is SYGVKD. The V gene lost 10 bases and the J gene lost 5 bases, with 20 bases spanning the gap. The CDR3 loop spans 14 amino acids. Here the CDR3 reads CASTTTGLGTEAFF. The CDR3 DNA is TGTGCCAGCACAACTACAGGGCTCGGGACTGAAGCTTTCTTT.

This clone appeared a few times. CDR3 region: CASSQVPGLAGEEFTDTQYF. CDR3 in DNA: TGCGCCAGCAGTCAAGTACCCGGACTAGCGGGAGAGGAGTTCACAGATACGCAGTATTTT. The chain joins TRBV23-1 to TRBJ2-3; 13 positions match TRBD2. TRBV23-1 is an ORF for which the function is uncertain. The CDR3 has 20 amino acids. V dropped 2 bases and J dropped 2; count of bases not matched to a gene: 13.